This T cell receptor (beta chain) was obtained from a study of tumor-infiltrating lymphocytes in oesophageal squamous cell carcinoma. The V and J ends lost 7 bases and 8 bases respectively, with 6 bases between them. The CDR3 is 10 amino acids. Germline V CDR1 and CDR2: SEHNR, FQNEAQ (reference sequence). TCRdb ran MiXCR on the PCR reads and lists one entry per CDR3 protein. Found here are about 12,000 distinct CDR3 sequences, roughly 50% of them singletons; the top ten hold 28%. Source material: esophageal tumor tissue. The gene calls are TRBV7-9 and TRBJ2-1; D gene unclear. This receptor was obtained from a female donor with esophageal squamous cell carcinoma. The CDR3 sequence is CASKSHEQFF. DNA of the CDR3: TGTGCCAGCAAAAGCCATGAGCAGTTCTTC.